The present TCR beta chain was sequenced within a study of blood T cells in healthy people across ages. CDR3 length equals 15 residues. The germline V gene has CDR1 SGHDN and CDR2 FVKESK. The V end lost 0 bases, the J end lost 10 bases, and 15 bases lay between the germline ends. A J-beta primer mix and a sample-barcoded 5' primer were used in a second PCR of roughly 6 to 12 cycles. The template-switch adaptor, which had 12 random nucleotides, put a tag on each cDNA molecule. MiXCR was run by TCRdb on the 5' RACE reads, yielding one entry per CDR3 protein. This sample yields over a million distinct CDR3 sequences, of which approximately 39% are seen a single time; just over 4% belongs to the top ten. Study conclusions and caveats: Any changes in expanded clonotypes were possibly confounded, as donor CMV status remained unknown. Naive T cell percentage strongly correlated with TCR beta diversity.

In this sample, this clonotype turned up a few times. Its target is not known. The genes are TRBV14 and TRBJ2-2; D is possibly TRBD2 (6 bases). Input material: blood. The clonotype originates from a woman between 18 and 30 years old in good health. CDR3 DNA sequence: TGTGCCAGCAGCCAAGAATTCCACGGGGGTGTGGAGCTGTTTTTT. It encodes CASSQEFHGGVELFF.